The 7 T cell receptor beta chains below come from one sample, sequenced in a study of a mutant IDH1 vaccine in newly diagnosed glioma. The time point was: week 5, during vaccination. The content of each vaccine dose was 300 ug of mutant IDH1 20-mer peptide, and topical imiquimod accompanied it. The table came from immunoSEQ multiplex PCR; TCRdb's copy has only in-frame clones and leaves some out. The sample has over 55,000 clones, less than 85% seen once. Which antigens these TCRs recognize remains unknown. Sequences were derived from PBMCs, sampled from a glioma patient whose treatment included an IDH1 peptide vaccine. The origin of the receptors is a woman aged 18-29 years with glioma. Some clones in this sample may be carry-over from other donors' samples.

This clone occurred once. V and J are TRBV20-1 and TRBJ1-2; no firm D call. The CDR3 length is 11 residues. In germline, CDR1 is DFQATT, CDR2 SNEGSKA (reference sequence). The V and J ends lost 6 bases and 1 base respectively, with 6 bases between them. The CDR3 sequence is CSAGLNYGYTF. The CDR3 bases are TGCAGTGCCGGCCTTAACTATGGCTACACCTTC.

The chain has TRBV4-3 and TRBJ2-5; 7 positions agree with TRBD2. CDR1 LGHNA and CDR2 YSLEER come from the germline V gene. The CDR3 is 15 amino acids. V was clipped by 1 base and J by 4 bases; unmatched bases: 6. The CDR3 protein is CASSQVGGRSETQYF. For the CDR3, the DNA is TGCGCCAGCAGCCAAGTGGGGGGGAGGTCAGAGACCCAGTACTTC.

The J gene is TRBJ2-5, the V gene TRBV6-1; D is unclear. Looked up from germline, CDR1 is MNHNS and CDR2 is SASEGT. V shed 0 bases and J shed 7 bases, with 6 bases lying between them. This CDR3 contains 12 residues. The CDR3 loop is CASSEAAGTQYF. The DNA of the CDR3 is TGTGCCAGCAGTGAAGCGGCTGGGACCCAGTACTTC.

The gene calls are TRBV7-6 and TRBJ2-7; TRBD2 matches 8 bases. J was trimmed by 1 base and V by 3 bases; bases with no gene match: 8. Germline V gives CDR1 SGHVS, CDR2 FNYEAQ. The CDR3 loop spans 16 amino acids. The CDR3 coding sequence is TGTGCCAGCAGCTTGACAGCGGGGGACCCGTCCTACGAGCAGTACTTC. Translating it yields CASSLTAGDPSYEQYF.

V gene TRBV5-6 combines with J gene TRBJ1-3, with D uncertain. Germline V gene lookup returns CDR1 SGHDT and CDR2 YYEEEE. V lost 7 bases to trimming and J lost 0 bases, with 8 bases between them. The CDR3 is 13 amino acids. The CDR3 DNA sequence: TGTGCCAGCGCTGGAGCCTCTGGAAACACCATATATTTT. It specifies CASAGASGNTIYF.

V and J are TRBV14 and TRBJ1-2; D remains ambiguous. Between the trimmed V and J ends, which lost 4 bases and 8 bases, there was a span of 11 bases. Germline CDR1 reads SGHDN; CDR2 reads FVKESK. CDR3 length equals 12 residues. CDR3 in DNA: TGTGCCAGCAGCCGGCAGTTCGGAGGCTACACCTTC. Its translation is CASSRQFGGYTF.

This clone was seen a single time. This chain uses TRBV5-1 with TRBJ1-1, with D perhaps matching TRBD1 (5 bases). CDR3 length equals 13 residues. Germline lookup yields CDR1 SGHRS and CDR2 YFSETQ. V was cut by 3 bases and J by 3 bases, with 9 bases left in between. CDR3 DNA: TGCGCCAGCAGCTGGGGGTTGGACACTGAAGCTTTCTTT. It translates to CASSWGLDTEAFF.